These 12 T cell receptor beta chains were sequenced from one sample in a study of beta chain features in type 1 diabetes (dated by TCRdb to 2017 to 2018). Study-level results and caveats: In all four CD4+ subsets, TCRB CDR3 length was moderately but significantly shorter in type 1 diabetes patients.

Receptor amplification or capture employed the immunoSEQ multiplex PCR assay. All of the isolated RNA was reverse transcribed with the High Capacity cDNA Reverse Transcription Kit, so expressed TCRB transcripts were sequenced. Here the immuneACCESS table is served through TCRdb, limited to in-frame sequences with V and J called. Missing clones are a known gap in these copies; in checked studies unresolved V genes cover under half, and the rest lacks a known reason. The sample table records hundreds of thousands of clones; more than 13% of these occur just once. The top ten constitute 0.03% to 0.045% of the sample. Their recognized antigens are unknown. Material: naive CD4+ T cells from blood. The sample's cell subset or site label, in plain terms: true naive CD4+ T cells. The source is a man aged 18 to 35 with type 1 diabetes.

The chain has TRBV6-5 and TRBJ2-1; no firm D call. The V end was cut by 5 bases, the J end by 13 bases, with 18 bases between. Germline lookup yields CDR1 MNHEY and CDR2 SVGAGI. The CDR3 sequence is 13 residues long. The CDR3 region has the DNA TGTGCCAGCAGTGGCCATGCACGAGGTAATCAGTTCTTC. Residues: CASSGHARGNQFF.

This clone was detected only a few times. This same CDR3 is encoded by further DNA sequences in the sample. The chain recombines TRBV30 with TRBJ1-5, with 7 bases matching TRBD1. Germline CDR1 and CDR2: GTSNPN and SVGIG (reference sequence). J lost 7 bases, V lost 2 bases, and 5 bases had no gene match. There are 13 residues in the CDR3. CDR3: CAWSRQGNQPQHF. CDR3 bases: TGTGCCTGGAGTCGACAGGGAAACCAGCCCCAGCATTTT.

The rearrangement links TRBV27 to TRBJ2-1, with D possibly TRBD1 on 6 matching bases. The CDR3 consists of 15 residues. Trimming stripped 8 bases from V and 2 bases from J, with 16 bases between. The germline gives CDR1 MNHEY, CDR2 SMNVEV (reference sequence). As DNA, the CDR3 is TGTGCCAGCTCCAAAGAACAGGGACCCTACAATGAGCAGTTCTTC. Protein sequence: CASSKEQGPYNEQFF.

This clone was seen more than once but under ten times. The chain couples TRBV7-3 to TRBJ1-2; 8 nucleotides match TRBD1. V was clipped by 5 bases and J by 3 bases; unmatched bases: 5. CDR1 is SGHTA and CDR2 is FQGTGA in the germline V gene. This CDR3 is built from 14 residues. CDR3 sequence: CASSLTGVDYGYTF. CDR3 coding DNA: TGTGCCAGCAGCCTGACAGGGGTGGACTATGGCTACACCTTC. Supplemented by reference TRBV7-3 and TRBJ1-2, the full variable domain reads GAGVSQTPSNKVTEKGKYVELRCDPISGHTALYWYRQSLGQGPEFLIYFQGTGAADDSGLPNDRFFAVRPEGSVSTLKIQRTERGDSAVYLCASSLTGVDYGYTFGSGTRLTVV.

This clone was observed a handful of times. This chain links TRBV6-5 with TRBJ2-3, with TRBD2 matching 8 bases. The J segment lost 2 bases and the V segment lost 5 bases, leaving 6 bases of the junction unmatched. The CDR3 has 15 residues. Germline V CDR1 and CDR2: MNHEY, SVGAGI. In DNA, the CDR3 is TGTGCCAGCAGTGGAGGACTAGCTTACACAGATACGCAGTATTTT. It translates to CASSGGLAYTDTQYF.

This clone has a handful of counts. As DNA, the CDR3 is TGTGCCTGGAGTGTTGATAGAAATTCACCCCTCCACTTT. This sequence encodes CAWSVDRNSPLHF. The genes are TRBV30 and TRBJ1-6; no firm D call. The CDR3 has 13 residues. Trimming removed 0 bases at V and 7 bases at J, with 7 bases between. The germline CDR1 and CDR2 sequences are GTSNPN and SVGIG (reference sequence).

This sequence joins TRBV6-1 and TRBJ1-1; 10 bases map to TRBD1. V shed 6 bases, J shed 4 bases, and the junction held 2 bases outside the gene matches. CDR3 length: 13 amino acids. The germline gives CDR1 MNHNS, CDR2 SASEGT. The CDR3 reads CASRGDRGTEAFF. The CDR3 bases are TGTGCCAGCAGAGGGGACAGGGGCACTGAAGCTTTCTTT.

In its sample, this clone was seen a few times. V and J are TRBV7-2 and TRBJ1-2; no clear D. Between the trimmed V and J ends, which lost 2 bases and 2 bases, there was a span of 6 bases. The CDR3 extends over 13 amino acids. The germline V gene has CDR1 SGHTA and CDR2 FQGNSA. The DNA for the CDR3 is TGTGCCAGCAGCTTATTAGGGAACTATGGCTACACCTTC. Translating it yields CASSLLGNYGYTF.

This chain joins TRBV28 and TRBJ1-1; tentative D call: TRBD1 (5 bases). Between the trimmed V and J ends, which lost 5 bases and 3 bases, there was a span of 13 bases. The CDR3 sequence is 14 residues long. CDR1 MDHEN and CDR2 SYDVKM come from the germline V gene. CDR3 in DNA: TGTGCCAGCAGTATTCCAGGGTCAGACACTGAAGCTTTCTTT. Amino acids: CASSIPGSDTEAFF.

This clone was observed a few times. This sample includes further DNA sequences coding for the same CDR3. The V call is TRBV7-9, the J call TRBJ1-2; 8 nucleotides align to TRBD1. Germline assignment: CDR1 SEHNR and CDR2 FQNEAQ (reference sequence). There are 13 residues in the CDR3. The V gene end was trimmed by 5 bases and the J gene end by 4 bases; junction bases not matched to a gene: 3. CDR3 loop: CASSPGQGYGYTF. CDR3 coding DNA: TGTGCCAGCAGCCCCGGACAGGGCTATGGCTACACCTTC.

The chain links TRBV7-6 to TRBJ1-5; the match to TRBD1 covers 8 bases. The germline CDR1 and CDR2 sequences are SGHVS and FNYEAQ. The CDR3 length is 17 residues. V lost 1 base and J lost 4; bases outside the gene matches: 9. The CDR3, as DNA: TGTGCCAGCAGCTTAGGTGCTTCCTGGACAGGGAATCAGCCCCAGCATTTT. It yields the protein CASSLGASWTGNQPQHF.

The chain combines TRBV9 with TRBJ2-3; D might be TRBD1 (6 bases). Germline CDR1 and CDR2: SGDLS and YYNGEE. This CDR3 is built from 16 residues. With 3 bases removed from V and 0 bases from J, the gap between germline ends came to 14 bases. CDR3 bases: TGTGCCAGCAGCGGACTCAAAGGACAGAGCACAGATACGCAGTATTTT. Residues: CASSGLKGQSTDTQYF.